These 27 T cell receptor beta chains came from one sample sequenced in a study of T cell repertoires in cytomegalovirus infection (dated by TCRdb to 2018 to 2020). This sample was sequenced with an Illumina HiSeq 1500. TCRdb reworked the public reads: Q25 trimming with fastp, MiXCR clone assembly, productive beta chains retained. Merged by CDR3 protein, the rows form single entries marked with the most common genes and DNA. This sample holds some 920,000 distinct CDR3 sequences; about a third were observed only once. The ten top clones hold over 13% of the sample. The treatment or condition label here, explained by the study, means: in vitro stimulation with specific CMV peptide epitopes to enrich CMV-specific T cells. These receptors are not linked to any known antigen. The specimen comprised cultured CD8+ T cells from PBMCs, sampled from culture after CMV antigen stimulation. The receptors here all came from a human donor in good health (CMV status not recorded). Some clones in this sample may be carry-over from other donors' samples.

This chain joins TRBV28 and TRBJ2-5, with a possible D match to TRBD2 (5 bases). Between the trimmed V and J ends, which lost 5 bases and 5 bases, there was a span of 27 bases. Germline V lookup: CDR1 MDHEN, CDR2 SYDVKM. The CDR3 sequence is 18 residues long. CDR3 sequence: CASSLYREFGPQAETQYF. Written as DNA, the CDR3 is TGTGCCAGCAGTCTATATCGGGAATTCGGGCCACAAGCGGAGACCCAGTACTTC.

CDR3 residues: CASCGGSNQPQHF. The CDR3 nucleotides are TGTGCTTCGTGTGGGGGTAGCAATCAGCCCCAGCATTTT. The chain links TRBV7-8 to TRBJ1-5; D is perhaps TRBD1 (5 bases). The germline V gene has CDR1 SGHVS and CDR2 FQNEAQ. The length of the CDR3 is 13 residues.

The J gene is TRBJ2-1, the V gene TRBV6-6; TRBD2 matches at 10 bases. CDR1 is MNHNY, CDR2 SVGAGI, per germline (reference sequence). The CDR3 sequence is 16 residues long. The junction had 7 bases not matched to a gene; V was cut back by 4 bases and J by 4 bases. CDR3 sequence reads: CASSSISGGLYNEQFF. DNA for the CDR3: TGTGCCAGCAGTTCCATTAGCGGGGGGCTTTACAATGAGCAGTTCTTC.

The table lists this clonotype with a few counts. The rearrangement links TRBV9 to TRBJ1-1; 10 bases are shared with TRBD1. V gave up 2 bases and J gave up 6 bases; unmatched junction bases: 7. Germline assignment: CDR1 SGDLS and CDR2 YYNGEE. The CDR3 contains 15 residues. The CDR3 DNA reads as TGTGCCAGCAGCGTGGGACAGGGGAAGGGCGCTGAAGCTTTCTTT. Protein product: CASSVGQGKGAEAFF.

This clonotype has a handful of counts. The chain's CDR3 is CASSRTSENYNEQFF. CDR3 nucleotides: TGTGCCAGCAGCCGTACTAGCGAAAACTACAATGAGCAGTTCTTC. The genes are TRBV5-5 and TRBJ2-1; 7 nucleotides line up with TRBD2. Germline V gene sequence: CDR1 SGHKS, CDR2 YYEKEE (reference sequence). The trim removed 4 bases at V and 3 bases at J, leaving 7 bases unmatched. The CDR3 runs to 15 residues.

The table lists this clonotype with many counts. J is TRBJ1-1 and V is TRBV28, with D possibly TRBD1 on 6 matching bases. This CDR3 comprises 15 residues. Between the trimmed V and J ends, which lost 4 bases and 1 base, there was a span of 13 bases. The germline CDR1 and CDR2 sequences are MDHEN and SYDVKM. DNA for the CDR3: TGTGCCAGCAGTTCCAGGGGCCCGGGGAACACTGAAGCTTTCTTT. Protein sequence: CASSSRGPGNTEAFF. The entire variable domain, with the rest obtained from reference TRBV28 and TRBJ1-1, is as follows: DVKVTQSSRYLVKRTGEKVFLECVQDMDHENMFWYRQDPGLGLRLIYFSYDVKMKEKGDIPEGYSVSREKKERFSLILESASTNQTSMYLCASSSRGPGNTEAFFGQGTRLTVV.

There are a few counts of this clonotype. The V and J genes are TRBV12-3 or TRBV12-4 and TRBJ1-5; 12 nucleotides match TRBD1. This CDR3 has 20 residues. V gave up 5 bases and J gave up 1 base; unmatched junction bases: 15. In DNA, the CDR3 is TGTGCCAGCAGTAGAACCCGCCGGGACAGGGGGCAGGTCAGCAATCAGCCCCAGCATTTT. Its protein is CASSRTRRDRGQVSNQPQHF.

This chain links TRBV4-1 with TRBJ2-5; D not certain. The CDR3 covers 16 residues. Trimming removed 4 bases from V and 5 bases from J, with 20 bases in between. Germline lookup yields CDR1 MGHRA and CDR2 YSYEKL. In nucleotides, the CDR3 is TGCGCCAGCAGCCTATCCTACGAGTCCCCGCACGAGACCCAGTACTTC. This sequence encodes CASSLSYESPHETQYF.

The rearrangement joins TRBV10-1 to TRBJ1-2; D might be TRBD1 (6 bases). Trimming took 2 bases from V and 8 from J, leaving 15 bases between them. Germline loops: CDR1 WNHNN, CDR2 SYGVQD (reference sequence). The CDR3 has 14 residues. CDR3 amino acids: CASSEDAGARGYTF. The DNA of the CDR3 is TGCGCCAGCAGTGAGGATGCGGGGGCGCGAGGCTACACCTTC.

The chain employs TRBV7-6 and TRBJ2-7, with 8 positions matching TRBD2. The CDR3 consists of 15 residues. CDR1 is SGHVS, CDR2 FNYEAQ, per germline. The ends lost 3 bases at V and 0 bases at J; junction bases unmatched: 4. The CDR3 reads CASSFPTSGSYEQYF. The CDR3 region has the DNA TGTGCCAGCAGCTTTCCCACTAGCGGCTCCTACGAGCAGTACTTC.

This clonotype was seen only a few times. The chain carries TRBV15 and TRBJ2-1, with 12 nucleotides matching TRBD1. The V gene end was trimmed by 5 bases and the J gene end by 6 bases; junction bases not matched to a gene: 8. This CDR3 spans 16 amino acids. Germline V gives CDR1 LNHNV, CDR2 YYDKDF (reference sequence). The CDR3 nucleotides are TGTGCCACCAGCCCTACTGGGACAGGGGGCCGCAATGAGCAGTTCTTC. Its translation: CATSPTGTGGRNEQFF.

This clonotype was seen only once. Here the CDR3 reads CSVEEPSGEKLFF. The CDR3 DNA reads TGCAGCGTTGAAGAGCCGAGTGGGGAAAAACTGTTTTTT. The chain links TRBV29-1 to TRBJ1-4; D call uncertain. Trimming pared 0 bases from V and 8 bases from J, leaving 10 bases between. This CDR3 comprises 13 residues. Germline V gives CDR1 SQVTM, CDR2 ANQGSEA.

The chain recombines TRBV6-6 with TRBJ2-7, with TRBD2 matching 11 bases. Germline V CDR1 and CDR2: MNHNY, SVGAGI (reference sequence). The CDR3 is made up of 13 amino acids. Germline trimming cut 8 bases from V and 11 bases from J; bases unmatched to any gene: 11. The CDR3 sequence is CASSQALAGEEYV. CDR3 nucleotides: TGTGCCAGCTCTCAGGCACTAGCGGGGGAAGAGTACGTC.

This clonotype was recorded a few times. V gene TRBV4-2 combines with J gene TRBJ1-3, with unresolved D. CDR1 is LGHNA and CDR2 is YNFKEQ in the germline V gene. Trimming shortened V by 5 bases and J by 7 bases, and 18 bases separated the two germline ends. CDR3 length: 15 amino acids. CDR3 protein: CASSSPAGVGNTIYF. The CDR3 coding sequence is TGTGCCAGCAGCTCCCCTGCTGGGGTAGGCAACACCATATATTTT.

The chain's CDR3 is CATQRESGANVLTF. As DNA, the CDR3 is TGTGCCACCCAGAGGGAGTCAGGGGCCAACGTCCTGACTTTC. This chain connects TRBV15 to TRBJ2-6; TRBD2 is a possible D gene (5 bases). The V end lost 8 bases, the J end lost 4 bases, and 12 bases lay between the germline ends. The germline V gene has CDR1 LNHNV and CDR2 YYDKDF (reference sequence). The CDR3 totals 14 residues.

Concerning this clonotype: A read error may account for a junction end that differs from germline. The rearrangement uses TRBV19 and TRBJ2-2; D is undetermined. The CDR3 runs to 11 residues. Germline values: CDR1 LNHDA, CDR2 SQIVND (reference sequence). CDR3 protein: CASMNPGELFF. The CDR3 DNA reads TGTGCCAGTATGAACCCCGGGGAGCTGTTTTTT.

V gene TRBV27 combines with J gene TRBJ1-2, with no clear D. The germline V and J ends were trimmed by 0 bases and 2 bases, with 10 bases remaining between them. Looked up from germline, CDR1 is MNHEY and CDR2 is SMNVEV (reference sequence). There are 15 residues in the CDR3. Here the CDR3 reads CASSLSSQINYGYTF. The CDR3 nucleotides are TGTGCCAGCAGTTTATCGTCCCAAATCAACTATGGCTACACCTTC.

The genes are TRBV6-5 and TRBJ2-2, with 10 bases aligning to TRBD2. Germline CDR1 and CDR2: MNHEY and SVGAGI. The CDR3 consists of 16 residues. V shed 5 bases and J 0 bases; nucleotides not matched to a gene: 3. The CDR3 DNA sequence: TGTGCCAGCAGTAAAGCGGGGGGGCCGAACACCGGGGAGCTGTTTTTT. Protein: CASSKAGGPNTGELFF.

The V and J genes are TRBV4-1 and TRBJ1-1, with no clear D. The germline gives CDR1 MGHRA, CDR2 YSYEKL. V was trimmed by 4 bases and J by 1 base, leaving 10 bases between them. The CDR3 covers 14 residues. CDR3 sequence (DNA): TGCGCCAGCAGCCCCCTTCCTGAGAACACTGAAGCTTTCTTT. Its translation: CASSPLPENTEAFF.

This clonotype was detected only a few times. The chain uses TRBV9 and TRBJ2-3, with D possibly being TRBD1 or TRBD2 (5 bases each). CDR1 and CDR2 from the germline V gene are SGDLS and YYNGEE. The V end lost 3 bases, the J end lost 0 bases, and 8 bases lay between the germline ends. The CDR3 is 14 residues long. For the CDR3, the DNA is TGTGCCAGCAGCGCAAGGGACAGCACAGATACGCAGTATTTT. It specifies CASSARDSTDTQYF.

There are a few counts of this clonotype. This sequence joins TRBV28 and TRBJ1-2, with TRBD1 matching over 9 bases. The CDR3 runs 14 residues. Germline V gene data show CDR1 as MDHEN and CDR2 as SYDVKM. The V segment lost 5 bases and the J segment 4 bases; nucleotides outside the gene matches: 5. DNA of the CDR3: TGTGCCAGCAGTCGGACAGGGGCGAGCTATGGCTACACCTTC. Residues: CASSRTGASYGYTF.

Details on this clonotype: A much more abundant neighbour one base away suggests this may be a read error. The rearrangement uses TRBV7-6 and TRBJ1-3; D is possibly TRBD1 (6 bases). Per germline, CDR1 SGHVS and CDR2 FNYEAQ. The CDR3 length is 15 residues. The CDR3, as DNA: TGTCCCAGCAGCTTATTCGCAGGGGAGGAAAACACCATATATTTT. Its translation is CPSSLFAGEENTIYF.

V gene TRBV6-5 combines with J gene TRBJ2-7, with D possibly being TRBD1 (6 bases). The germline CDR1 and CDR2 sequences are MNHEY and SVGAGI. CDR3 size: 13 residues. The germline V and J ends were trimmed by 2 bases and 6 bases, with 11 bases remaining between them. The CDR3 loop is CASSYAKGGEQYV. The DNA for the CDR3 is TGTGCCAGCAGTTACGCGAAAGGGGGCGAGCAGTACGTC.

With respect to this clonotype: A much larger clone is a single base away; this may be a read error. The genes are TRBV12-3 or TRBV12-4 and TRBJ2-1, with 9 bases fitting TRBD2. CDR3 length equals 15 residues. V gave up 7 bases and J gave up 1 base; unmatched junction bases: 5. The CDR3: CASTPTSGSYNEQFF. As DNA, the CDR3 is TGTGCCAGCACCCCGACTAGCGGTTCCTACAATGAGCAGTTCTTC.

The sample holds many counts of this clonotype. The genes are TRBV6-1 and TRBJ1-1; perhaps TRBD1 as D (5 bases). Germline CDR1 and CDR2: MNHNS and SASEGT. Trimming shortened V by 6 bases and J by 1 base, and 12 bases separated the two germline ends. The CDR3 covers 14 residues. DNA for the CDR3: TGTGCCAGCAGAGCCCGGGACTGGAACACTGAAGCTTTCTTT. Translation: CASRARDWNTEAFF.

The chain employs TRBV2 and TRBJ2-6; the match to TRBD1 covers 9 bases. The CDR3 is 17 residues long. Germline V gene lookup returns CDR1 SNHLY and CDR2 FYNNEI. V lost 7 bases, J lost 0 bases, and 7 bases stayed unmatched. The CDR3 is CASTLDRGYSGANVLTF. The CDR3 DNA sequence: TGTGCCAGCACTTTGGACAGGGGATACTCTGGGGCCAACGTCCTGACTTTC. Supplemented by reference TRBV2 and TRBJ2-6, the full variable domain reads EPEVTQTPSHQVTQMGQEVILRCVPISNHLYFYWYRQILGQKVEFLVSFYNNEISEKSEIFDDQFSVERPDGSNFTLKIRSTKLEDSAMYFCASTLDRGYSGANVLTFGAGSRLTVL.

The chain carries TRBV10-3 and TRBJ2-3; 8 bases fit TRBD1. This CDR3 has 16 residues. Germline values: CDR1 ENHRY, CDR2 SYGVKD. The V segment lost 5 bases and the J segment 3 bases; nucleotides outside the gene matches: 10. The CDR3 coding sequence is TGTGCCATCAGTCACCTGGGACAGGATGGGACAGATACGCAGTATTTT. Its protein is CAISHLGQDGTDTQYF.